The clone carrying this T cell receptor (beta chain) was recorded at least ten times. The data were taken from a study of T cells in Graves' hyperthyroidism and ophthalmopathy. Exclusion followed for patients with uncontrolled infection, other autoimmune disease, pregnancy or lactation. Researchers took RNA transcripts and amplified the TCR beta CDR3 regions from them. First-round RT-PCR with HTBI primers amplified the TCR CDR3 region. TCRdb reanalysed the multiplex PCR reads using MiXCR and keeps one entry per CDR3 protein. Among about 640,000 distinct CDR3 sequences listed, roughly 45% were seen once. This clonotype originated in an adult man with Graves' disease, either hyperthyroidism or ophthalmopathy (not recorded which). The material sequenced was peripheral blood or thyroid tissue (not recorded which).

CDR3 amino acids: CASSPRTGANTEAFF. CDR3 DNA: TGTGCCAGCAGCCCCCGGACAGGAGCGAACACTGAAGCTTTCTTT. The rearrangement joins TRBV7-8 to TRBJ1-1; 7 bases line up with TRBD1. Germline V lookup: CDR1 SGHVS, CDR2 FQNEAQ. J lost 1 base, V lost 5 bases, and 7 bases had no gene match. The CDR3 is made up of 15 amino acids.